One and the same sample provided the 5 T cell receptor beta chains below, sequenced in a study of cytomegalovirus exposure and HLA in healthy donors. Vbeta (60) and Jbeta (13) primers were used in the PCR. Generated by immunoSEQ multiplex PCR, the TCRdb table keeps only in-frame clones and is missing some. Here the sample spans about 130,000 clones, less than 80% being singletons. The material sequenced was PBMCs. The receptors originated from a female donor in good health and CMV-seropositive.

The chain joins TRBV6-1 to TRBJ1-5; D is ambiguous. Looked up from germline, CDR1 is MNHNS and CDR2 is SASEGT. CDR3 size: 12 residues. Trimming left V 1 base short and J 6 bases short, with 4 bases between. This CDR3 is CASSEVSQPQHF. CDR3 nucleotides: TGTGCCAGCAGTGAAGTTAGTCAGCCCCAGCATTTT.

The J gene is TRBJ1-2, the V gene TRBV7-2, with D possibly matching TRBD1 (6 bases). Germline loops: CDR1 SGHTA, CDR2 FQGNSA. This CDR3 spans 14 amino acids. The ends were cut back, 2 bases at V and 3 bases at J, with 10 bases in the middle. CDR3 sequence: CASSLIGQYYGYTF. The CDR3 DNA reads as TGTGCCAGCAGCTTAATTGGACAGTACTATGGCTACACCTTC.

CDR3 amino acids: CASSLVPGGSNEQFF. CDR3 in DNA: TGCGCCAGCAGCTTGGTCCCGGGGGGAAGCAATGAGCAGTTCTTC. This chain connects TRBV5-1 to TRBJ2-1, with 7 bases lining up with TRBD2. Germline assignment: CDR1 SGHRS and CDR2 YFSETQ. This CDR3 is 15 amino acids long. J gave up 6 bases and V 0 bases, and 6 bases lay outside the gene matches.

In its sample, this clone was seen a few times. The rearrangement joins TRBV5-1 to TRBJ1-1; 8 bases match TRBD1. The junction had 4 bases not matched to a gene; V was cut back by 2 bases and J by 1 base. CDR1 is SGHRS and CDR2 is YFSETQ in the germline V gene. This CDR3 comprises 15 residues. This CDR3 is CASSFQGARNTEAFF. DNA for the CDR3: TGCGCCAGCAGCTTCCAGGGGGCGCGGAACACTGAAGCTTTCTTT. The entire variable domain, with the rest obtained from reference TRBV5-1 and TRBJ1-1, is as follows: KAGVTQTPRYLIKTRGQQVTLSCSPISGHRSVSWYQQTPGQGLQFLFEYFSETQRNKGNFPGRFSGRQFSNSRSEMNVSTLELGDSALYLCASSFQGARNTEAFFGQGTRLTVV.

The chain uses TRBV19 and TRBJ1-4; possible D gene TRBD1, 6 bases. Germline CDR1 and CDR2: LNHDA and SQIVND (reference sequence). This CDR3 region has 12 residues. With 8 bases removed from V and 8 bases from J, the gap between germline ends came to 12 bases. The CDR3 region is CASHKRGEKLFF. As DNA, the CDR3 is TGTGCCAGTCACAAAAGGGGGGAAAAACTGTTTTTT.